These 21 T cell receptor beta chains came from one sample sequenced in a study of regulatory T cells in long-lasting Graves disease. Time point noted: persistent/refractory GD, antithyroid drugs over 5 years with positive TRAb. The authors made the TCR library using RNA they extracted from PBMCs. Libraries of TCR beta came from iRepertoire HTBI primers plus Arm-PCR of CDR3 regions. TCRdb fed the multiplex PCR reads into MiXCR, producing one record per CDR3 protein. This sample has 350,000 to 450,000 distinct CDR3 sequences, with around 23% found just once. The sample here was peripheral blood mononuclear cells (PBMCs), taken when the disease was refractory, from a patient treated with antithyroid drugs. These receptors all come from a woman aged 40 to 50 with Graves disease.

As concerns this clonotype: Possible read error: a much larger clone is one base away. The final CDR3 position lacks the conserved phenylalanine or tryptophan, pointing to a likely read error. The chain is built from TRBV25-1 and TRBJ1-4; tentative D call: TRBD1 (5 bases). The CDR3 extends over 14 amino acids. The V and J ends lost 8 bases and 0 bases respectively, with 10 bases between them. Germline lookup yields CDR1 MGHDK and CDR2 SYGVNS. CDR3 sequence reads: CASRDRSTNEKLFL. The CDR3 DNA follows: TGTGCCAGCCGGGACCGCTCAACTAATGAAAAACTGTTTCTT.

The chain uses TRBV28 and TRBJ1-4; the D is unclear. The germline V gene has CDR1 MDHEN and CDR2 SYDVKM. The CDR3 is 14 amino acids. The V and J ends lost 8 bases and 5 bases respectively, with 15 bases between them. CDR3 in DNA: TGTGCCAGCGGGGAGCATGGGTGGAATGAAAAACTGTTTTTT. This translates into CASGEHGWNEKLFF.

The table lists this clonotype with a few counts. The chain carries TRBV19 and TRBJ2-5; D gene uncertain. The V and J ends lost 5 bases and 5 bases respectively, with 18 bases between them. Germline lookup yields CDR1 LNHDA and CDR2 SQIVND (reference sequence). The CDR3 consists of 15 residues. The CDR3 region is CASSVFIETGETQYF. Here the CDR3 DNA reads TGTGCCAGTAGTGTTTTCATCGAGACTGGGGAGACCCAGTACTTC.

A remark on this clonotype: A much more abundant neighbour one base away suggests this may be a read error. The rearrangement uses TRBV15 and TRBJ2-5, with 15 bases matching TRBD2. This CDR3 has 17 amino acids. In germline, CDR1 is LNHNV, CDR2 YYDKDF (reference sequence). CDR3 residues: CTTSRVPGLAGGGTQYF. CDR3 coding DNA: TGTACCACCAGCAGAGTACCGGGACTAGCGGGAGGAGGGACCCAGTACTTC.

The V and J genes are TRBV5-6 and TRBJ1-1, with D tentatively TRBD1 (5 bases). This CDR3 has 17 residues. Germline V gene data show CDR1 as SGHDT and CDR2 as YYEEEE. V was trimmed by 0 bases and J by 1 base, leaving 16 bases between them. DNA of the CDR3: TGTGCCAGCAGCTTGGTGACCCGCGTAGGGGCGAACACTGAAGCTTTCTTT. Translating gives CASSLVTRVGANTEAFF.

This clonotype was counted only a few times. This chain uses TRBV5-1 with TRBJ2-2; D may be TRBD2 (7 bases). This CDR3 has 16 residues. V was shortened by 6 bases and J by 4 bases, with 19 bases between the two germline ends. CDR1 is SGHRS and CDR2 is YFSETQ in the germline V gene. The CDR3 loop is CASTPWAGEGTGELFF. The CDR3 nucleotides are TGCGCCAGCACGCCGTGGGCAGGGGAGGGCACCGGGGAGCTGTTTTTT.

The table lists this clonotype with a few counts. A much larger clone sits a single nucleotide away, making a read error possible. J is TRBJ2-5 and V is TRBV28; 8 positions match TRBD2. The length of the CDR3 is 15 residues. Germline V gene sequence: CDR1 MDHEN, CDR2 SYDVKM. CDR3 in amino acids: CASSQSGSKEEIQYF. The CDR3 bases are TGTGCCAGCAGTCAAAGCGGGAGTAAAGAAGAGATCCAGTACTTC.

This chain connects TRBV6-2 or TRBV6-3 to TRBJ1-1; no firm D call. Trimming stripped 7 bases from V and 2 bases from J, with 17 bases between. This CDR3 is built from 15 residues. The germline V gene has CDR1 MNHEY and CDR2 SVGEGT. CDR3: CASTLENNLNTEAFF. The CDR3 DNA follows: TGTGCCAGCACCCTCGAAAACAACCTAAACACTGAAGCTTTCTTT.

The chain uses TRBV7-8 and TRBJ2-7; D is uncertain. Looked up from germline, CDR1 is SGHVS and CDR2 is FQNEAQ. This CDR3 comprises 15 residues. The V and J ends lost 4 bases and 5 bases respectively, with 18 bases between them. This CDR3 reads CASSSQRQQPHEQYF. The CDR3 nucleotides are TGTGCCAGCAGCTCCCAAAGGCAACAACCCCACGAGCAGTACTTC.

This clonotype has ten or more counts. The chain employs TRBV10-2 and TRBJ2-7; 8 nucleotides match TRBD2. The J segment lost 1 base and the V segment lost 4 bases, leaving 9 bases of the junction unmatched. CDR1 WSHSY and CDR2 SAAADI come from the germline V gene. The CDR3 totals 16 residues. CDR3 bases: TGCGCCAGCAGTGGGGGACTAGTCGGCCTGTCCTACGAGCAGTACTTC. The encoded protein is CASSGGLVGLSYEQYF.

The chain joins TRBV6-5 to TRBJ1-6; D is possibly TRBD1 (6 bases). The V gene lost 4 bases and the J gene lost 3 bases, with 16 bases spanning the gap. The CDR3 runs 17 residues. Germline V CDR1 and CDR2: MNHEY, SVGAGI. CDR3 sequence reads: CASSSHRDTFYNSPLHF. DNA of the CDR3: TGTGCCAGCAGTTCCCACCGGGACACCTTCTATAATTCACCCCTCCACTTT.

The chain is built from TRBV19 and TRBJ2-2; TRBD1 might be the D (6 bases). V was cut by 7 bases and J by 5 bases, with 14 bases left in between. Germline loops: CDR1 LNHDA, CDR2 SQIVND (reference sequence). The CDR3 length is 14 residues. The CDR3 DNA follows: TGTGCCAGTATGAGCAGGGGCTATACCGGGGAGCTGTTTTTT. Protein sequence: CASMSRGYTGELFF.

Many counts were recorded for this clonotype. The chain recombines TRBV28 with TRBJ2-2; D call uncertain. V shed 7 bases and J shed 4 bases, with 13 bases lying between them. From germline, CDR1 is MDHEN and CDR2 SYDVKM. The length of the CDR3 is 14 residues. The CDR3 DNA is TGTGCCAGCACCTCCCCTTATTTCACCGGGGAGCTGTTTTTT. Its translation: CASTSPYFTGELFF.

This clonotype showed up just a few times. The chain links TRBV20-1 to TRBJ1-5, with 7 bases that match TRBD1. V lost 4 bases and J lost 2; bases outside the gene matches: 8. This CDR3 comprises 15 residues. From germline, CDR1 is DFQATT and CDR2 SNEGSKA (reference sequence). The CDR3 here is CSANRDSGRNQPQHF. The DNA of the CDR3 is TGCAGTGCTAACCGGGACAGCGGTCGCAATCAGCCCCAGCATTTT.

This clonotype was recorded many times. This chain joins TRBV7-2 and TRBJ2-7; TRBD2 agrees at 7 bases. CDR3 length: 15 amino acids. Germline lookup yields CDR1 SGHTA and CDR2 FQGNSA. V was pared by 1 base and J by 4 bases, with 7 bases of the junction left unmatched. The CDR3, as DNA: TGTGCCAGCAGCTTAGGCGGTGGGAGGGTATACGAGCAGTACTTC. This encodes CASSLGGGRVYEQYF.

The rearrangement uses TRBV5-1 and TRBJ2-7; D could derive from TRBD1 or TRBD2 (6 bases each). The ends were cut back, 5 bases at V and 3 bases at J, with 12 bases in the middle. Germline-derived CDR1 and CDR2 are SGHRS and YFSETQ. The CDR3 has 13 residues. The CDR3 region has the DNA TGCGCCAGCAGAAGGGGGGTGAGCTACGAGCAGTACTTC. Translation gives CASRRGVSYEQYF.

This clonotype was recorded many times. The CDR3 sequence is CSARDEGPYNSPLHF. Here the CDR3 DNA reads TGCAGTGCTAGAGACGAGGGGCCCTATAATTCACCCCTCCACTTT. The genes are TRBV20-1 and TRBJ1-6; TRBD1 might be the D (5 bases). The V gene lost 0 bases and the J gene lost 2 bases, with 8 bases spanning the gap. CDR1 and CDR2 from the germline V gene are DFQATT and SNEGSKA (reference sequence). CDR3 length equals 15 residues.

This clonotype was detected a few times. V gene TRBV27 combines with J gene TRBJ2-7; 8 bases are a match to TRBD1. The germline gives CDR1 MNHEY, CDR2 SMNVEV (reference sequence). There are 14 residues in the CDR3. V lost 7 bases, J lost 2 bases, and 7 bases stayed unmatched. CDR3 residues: CASTTTGGPYEQYF. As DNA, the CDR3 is TGTGCCAGCACCACAACAGGGGGTCCCTACGAGCAGTACTTC.

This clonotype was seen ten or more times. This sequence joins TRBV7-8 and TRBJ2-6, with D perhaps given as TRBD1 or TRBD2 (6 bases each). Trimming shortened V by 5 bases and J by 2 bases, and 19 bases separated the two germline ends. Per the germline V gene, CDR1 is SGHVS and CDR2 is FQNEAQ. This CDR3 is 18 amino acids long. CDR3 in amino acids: CASSPSWGAMTGANVLTF. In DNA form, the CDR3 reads TGTGCCAGCAGCCCCTCGTGGGGGGCGATGACTGGGGCCAACGTCCTGACTTTC.

The CDR3, as DNA: TGTGCCAGCAACGAGCGGGAGCGTCTTTACAATGAGCAGTTCTTC. Its translation is CASNERERLYNEQFF. The gene calls are TRBV6-1 and TRBJ2-1; 8 bases fit TRBD2. Unmatched junction bases numbered 9, after V lost 7 bases and J lost 4 bases. Germline V lookup: CDR1 MNHNS, CDR2 SASEGT. This CDR3 contains 15 residues.

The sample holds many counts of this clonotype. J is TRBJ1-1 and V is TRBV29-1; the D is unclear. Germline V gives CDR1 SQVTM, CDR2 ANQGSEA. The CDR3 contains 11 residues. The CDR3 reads CRVQSLTEAFF. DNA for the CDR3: TGCAGAGTACAGAGCCTTACTGAAGCTTTCTTT.